A selection of T cell receptor beta chains follows, all from one sample in a study of T cells in Graves' hyperthyroidism and ophthalmopathy. Via MiXCR, TCRdb re-called the multiplex PCR reads, giving one row per CDR3 protein. The table lists approximately 400,000 distinct CDR3 sequences, around an eighth of them singletons. Specimen: blood. These receptors originate from a man aged 50 to 60 with Graves' ophthalmopathy. The CDR3 runs from the conserved cysteine through the conserved F or W. D genes are given only for firm matches.

CDR3aa: CASRLAGPGNADTQYF; v_gene: TRBV19; d_gene: TRBD2; j_gene: TRBJ2-3
CDR3aa: CASTRDRAANYGYTF; v_gene: TRBV19; d_gene: TRBD1; j_gene: TRBJ1-2
CDR3aa: CASGVIRYEQYF; v_gene: TRBV2; d_gene: .; j_gene: TRBJ2-7
CDR3aa: CASSSDIITEAFF; v_gene: TRBV12-3/TRBV12-4; d_gene: .; j_gene: TRBJ1-1
CDR3aa: CASSQLAAVQETQYF; v_gene: TRBV5-1; d_gene: TRBD2; j_gene: TRBJ2-5
CDR3aa: CASSAASGSIWETQYF; v_gene: TRBV5-1; d_gene: TRBD2; j_gene: TRBJ2-5
CDR3aa: CASRKIAGGPSYNEQFF; v_gene: TRBV12-3/TRBV12-4; d_gene: TRBD2; j_gene: TRBJ2-1
CDR3aa: CATQGGSQETQYF; v_gene: TRBV6-1; d_gene: .; j_gene: TRBJ2-5
CDR3aa: CASSLTPGQLPYEQYF; v_gene: TRBV12-3/TRBV12-4; d_gene: .; j_gene: TRBJ2-7
CDR3aa: CASSPRSARETQYF; v_gene: TRBV12-3/TRBV12-4; d_gene: .; j_gene: TRBJ2-5
CDR3aa: CASSLWQEETQYF; v_gene: TRBV12-3/TRBV12-4; d_gene: .; j_gene: TRBJ2-5
CDR3aa: CASSKTSGLNYEQYF; v_gene: TRBV7-3; d_gene: TRBD2; j_gene: TRBJ2-7
CDR3aa: CASQVSNTGELFF; v_gene: TRBV28; d_gene: .; j_gene: TRBJ2-2
CDR3aa: CASSQSTGRNTGELFF; v_gene: TRBV14; d_gene: TRBD1; j_gene: TRBJ2-2
CDR3aa: CAWSGGRYNEQFF; v_gene: TRBV30; d_gene: .; j_gene: TRBJ2-1
CDR3aa: CASSLARLKGLIVTEAFF; v_gene: TRBV12-3/TRBV12-4; d_gene: .; j_gene: TRBJ1-1
CDR3aa: CASSLDSGVGTDTQYF; v_gene: TRBV5-1; d_gene: .; j_gene: TRBJ2-3
CDR3aa: CASSYKDLQFF; v_gene: TRBV6-2/TRBV6-3; d_gene: .; j_gene: TRBJ2-1
CDR3aa: CASRLTLTSNYGYTF; v_gene: TRBV3-1; d_gene: .; j_gene: TRBJ1-2
CDR3aa: CASSSRLGTSGRGEQFF; v_gene: TRBV7-8; d_gene: TRBD2; j_gene: TRBJ2-1